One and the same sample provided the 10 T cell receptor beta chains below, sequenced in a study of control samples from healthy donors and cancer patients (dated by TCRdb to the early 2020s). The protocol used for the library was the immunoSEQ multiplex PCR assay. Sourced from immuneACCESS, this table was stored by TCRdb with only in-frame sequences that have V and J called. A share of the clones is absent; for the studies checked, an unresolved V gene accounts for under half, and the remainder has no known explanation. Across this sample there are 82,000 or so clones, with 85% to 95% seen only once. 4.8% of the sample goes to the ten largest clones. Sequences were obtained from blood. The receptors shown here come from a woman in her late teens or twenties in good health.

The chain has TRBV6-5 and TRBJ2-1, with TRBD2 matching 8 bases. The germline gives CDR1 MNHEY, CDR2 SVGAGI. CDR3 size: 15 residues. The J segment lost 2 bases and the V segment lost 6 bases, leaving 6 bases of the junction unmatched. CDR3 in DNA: TGTGCCAGCAGAGCCCCTAGCGGGCCCTACAATGAGCAGTTCTTC. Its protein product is CASRAPSGPYNEQFF.

This chain's CDR3 is CASSLRGDLEKLFF. Here the CDR3 DNA reads TGCGCCAGCAGCTTGAGGGGGGACCTTGAAAAACTGTTTTTT. This chain joins TRBV5-1 and TRBJ1-4, with a possible D match to TRBD1 (6 bases). Trimming removed 1 base at V and 7 bases at J, with 11 bases between. Germline V CDR1 and CDR2: SGHRS, YFSETQ. CDR3 length: 14 residues.

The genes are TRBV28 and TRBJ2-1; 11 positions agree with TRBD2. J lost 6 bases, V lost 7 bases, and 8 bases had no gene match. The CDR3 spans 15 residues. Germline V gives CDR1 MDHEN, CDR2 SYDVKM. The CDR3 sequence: CASTFSGRGVNEQFF. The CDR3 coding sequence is TGTGCCAGCACCTTTAGCGGGAGGGGAGTCAATGAGCAGTTCTTC.

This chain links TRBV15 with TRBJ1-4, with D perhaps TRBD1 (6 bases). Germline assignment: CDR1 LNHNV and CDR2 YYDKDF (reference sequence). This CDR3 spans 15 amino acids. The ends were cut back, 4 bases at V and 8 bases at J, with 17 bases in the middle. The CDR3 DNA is TGTGCCACCAGCACCGAAAGGGGGGTTGAGGAAAAACTGTTTTTT. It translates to CATSTERGVEEKLFF. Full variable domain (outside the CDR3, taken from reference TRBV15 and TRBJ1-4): DAMVIQNPRYQVTQFGKPVTLSCSQTLNHNVMYWYQQKSSQAPKLLFHYYDKDFNNEADTPDNFQSRRPNTSFCFLDIRSPGLGDTAMYLCATSTERGVEEKLFFGSGTQLSVL.

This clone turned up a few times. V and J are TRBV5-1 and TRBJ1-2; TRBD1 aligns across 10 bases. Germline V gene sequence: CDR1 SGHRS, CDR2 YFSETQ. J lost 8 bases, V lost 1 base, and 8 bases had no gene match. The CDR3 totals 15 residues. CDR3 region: CASSLTTGTGAGYTF. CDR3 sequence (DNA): TGCGCCAGCAGCTTGACCACCGGGACAGGGGCGGGCTACACCTTC.

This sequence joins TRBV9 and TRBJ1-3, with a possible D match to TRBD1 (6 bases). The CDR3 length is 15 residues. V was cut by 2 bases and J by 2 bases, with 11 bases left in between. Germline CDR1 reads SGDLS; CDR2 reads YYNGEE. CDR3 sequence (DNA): TGTGCCAGCAGCGTCGAACAGGGACCTGGAAACACCATATATTTT. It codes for CASSVEQGPGNTIYF.

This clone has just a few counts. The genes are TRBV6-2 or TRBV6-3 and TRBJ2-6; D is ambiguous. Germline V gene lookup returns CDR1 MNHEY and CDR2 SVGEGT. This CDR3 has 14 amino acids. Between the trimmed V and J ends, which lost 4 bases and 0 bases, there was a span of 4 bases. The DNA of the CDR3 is TGTGCCAGCAGTTTCTACTCTGGGGCCAACGTCCTGACTTTC. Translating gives CASSFYSGANVLTF.

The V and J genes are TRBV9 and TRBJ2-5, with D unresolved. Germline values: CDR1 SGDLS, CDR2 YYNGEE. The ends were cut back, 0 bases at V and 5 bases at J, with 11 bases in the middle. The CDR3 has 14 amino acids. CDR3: CASSVGISAETQYF. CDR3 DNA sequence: TGTGCCAGCAGCGTAGGAATATCCGCCGAGACCCAGTACTTC.

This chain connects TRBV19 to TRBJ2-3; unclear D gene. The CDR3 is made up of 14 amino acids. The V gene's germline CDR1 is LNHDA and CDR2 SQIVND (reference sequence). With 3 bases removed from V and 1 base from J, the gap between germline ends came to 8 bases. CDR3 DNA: TGTGCCAGTAGTATGACACGAGGCACAGATACGCAGTATTTT. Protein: CASSMTRGTDTQYF.

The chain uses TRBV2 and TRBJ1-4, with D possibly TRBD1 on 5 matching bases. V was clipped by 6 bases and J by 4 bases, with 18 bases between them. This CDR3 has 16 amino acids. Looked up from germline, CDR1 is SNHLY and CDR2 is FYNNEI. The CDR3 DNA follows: TGTGCCAGCAGGCTCCTCGGCGGGGCGGATAATGAAAAACTGTTTTTT. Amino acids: CASRLLGGADNEKLFF.